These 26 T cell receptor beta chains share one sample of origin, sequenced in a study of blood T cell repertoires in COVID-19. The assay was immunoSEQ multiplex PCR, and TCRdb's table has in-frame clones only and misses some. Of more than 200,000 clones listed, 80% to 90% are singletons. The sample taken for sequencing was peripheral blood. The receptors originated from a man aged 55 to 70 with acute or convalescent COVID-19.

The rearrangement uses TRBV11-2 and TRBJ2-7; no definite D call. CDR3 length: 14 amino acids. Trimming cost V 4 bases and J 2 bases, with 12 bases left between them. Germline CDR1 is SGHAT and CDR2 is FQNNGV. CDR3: CASSSTRRTYEQYF. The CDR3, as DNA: TGTGCCAGCAGCTCAACCCGGAGAACCTACGAGCAGTACTTC.

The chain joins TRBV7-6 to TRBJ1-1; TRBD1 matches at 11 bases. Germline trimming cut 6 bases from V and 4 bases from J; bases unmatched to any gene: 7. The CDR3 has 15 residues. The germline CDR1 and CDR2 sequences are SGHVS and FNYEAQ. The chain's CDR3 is CASRNRTGGGTEAFF. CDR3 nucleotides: TGTGCCAGCAGAAACCGGACAGGGGGCGGCACTGAAGCTTTCTTT. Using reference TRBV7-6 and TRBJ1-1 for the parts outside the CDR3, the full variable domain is GAGVSQSPRYKVTKRGQDVALRCDPISGHVSLYWYRQALGQGPEFLTYFNYEAQQDKSGLPNDRFSAERPEGSISTLTIQRTEQRDSAMYRCASRNRTGGGTEAFFGQGTRLTVV.

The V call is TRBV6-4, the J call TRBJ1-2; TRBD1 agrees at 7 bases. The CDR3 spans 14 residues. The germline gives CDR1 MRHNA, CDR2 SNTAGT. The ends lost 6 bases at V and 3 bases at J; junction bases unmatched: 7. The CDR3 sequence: CASSLRQGDYGYTF. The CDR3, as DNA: TGTGCCAGCAGCCTTAGACAGGGAGACTATGGCTACACCTTC.

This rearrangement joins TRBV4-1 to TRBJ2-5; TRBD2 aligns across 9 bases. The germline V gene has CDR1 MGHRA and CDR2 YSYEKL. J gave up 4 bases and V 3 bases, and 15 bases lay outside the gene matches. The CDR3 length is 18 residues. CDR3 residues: CASSQGRGGTPIRETQYF. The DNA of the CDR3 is TGCGCCAGCAGCCAGGGGCGGGGGGGGACCCCTATTCGAGAGACCCAGTACTTC.

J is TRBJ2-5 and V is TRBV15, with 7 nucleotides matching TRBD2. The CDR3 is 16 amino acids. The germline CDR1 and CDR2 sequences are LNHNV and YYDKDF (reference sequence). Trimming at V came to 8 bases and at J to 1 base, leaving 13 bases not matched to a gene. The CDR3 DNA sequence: TGTGCCACCCTAGGCCTCGGGATAGCGGGCCAAGAGACCCAGTACTTC. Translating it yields CATLGLGIAGQETQYF. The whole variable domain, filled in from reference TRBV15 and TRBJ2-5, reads DAMVIQNPRYQVTQFGKPVTLSCSQTLNHNVMYWYQQKSSQAPKLLFHYYDKDFNNEADTPDNFQSRRPNTSFCFLDIRSPGLGDTAMYLCATLGLGIAGQETQYFGPGTRLLVL.

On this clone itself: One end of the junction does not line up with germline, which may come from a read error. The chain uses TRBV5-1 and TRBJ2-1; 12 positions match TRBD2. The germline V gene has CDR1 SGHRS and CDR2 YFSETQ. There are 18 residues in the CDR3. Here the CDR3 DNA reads TGCGCCAGCAGCTTGGCGAACCTAGCGGGAGGGTCCTCCAATGAGCAGTTCTTC. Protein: CASSLANLAGGSSNEQFF.

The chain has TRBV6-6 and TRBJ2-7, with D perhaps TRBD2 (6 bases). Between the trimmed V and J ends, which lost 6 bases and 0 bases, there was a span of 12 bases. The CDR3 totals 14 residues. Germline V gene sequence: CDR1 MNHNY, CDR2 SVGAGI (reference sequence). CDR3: CASSSPGDSYEQYF. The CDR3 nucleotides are TGTGCCAGCAGCTCACCGGGAGACTCCTACGAGCAGTACTTC.

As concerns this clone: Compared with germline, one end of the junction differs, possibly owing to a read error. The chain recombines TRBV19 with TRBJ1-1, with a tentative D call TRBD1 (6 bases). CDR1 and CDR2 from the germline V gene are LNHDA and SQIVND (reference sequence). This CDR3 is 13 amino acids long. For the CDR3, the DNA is TGTGCCAGTAGAATAGGGGGAGGGACTGAAGCTTTCTTT. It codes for CASRIGGGTEAFF.

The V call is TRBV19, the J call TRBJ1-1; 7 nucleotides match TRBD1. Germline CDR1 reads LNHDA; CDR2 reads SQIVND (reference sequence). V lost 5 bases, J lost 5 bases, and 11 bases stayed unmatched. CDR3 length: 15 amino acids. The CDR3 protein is CASSAQTGAPTEAFF. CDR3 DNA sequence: TGTGCCAGTAGTGCACAAACAGGGGCCCCAACTGAAGCTTTCTTT.

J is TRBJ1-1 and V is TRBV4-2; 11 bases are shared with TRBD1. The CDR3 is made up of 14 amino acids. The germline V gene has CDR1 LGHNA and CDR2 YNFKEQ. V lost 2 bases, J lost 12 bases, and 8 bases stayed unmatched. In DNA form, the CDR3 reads TGTGCCAGCAGCCAACGGACAGGGGGCGGTCGGCCTTTCTTT. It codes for CASSQRTGGGRPFF.

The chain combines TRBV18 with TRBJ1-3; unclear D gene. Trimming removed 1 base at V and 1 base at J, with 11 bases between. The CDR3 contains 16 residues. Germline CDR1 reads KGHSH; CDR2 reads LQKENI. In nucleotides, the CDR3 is TGTGCCAGCTCACCACGGGCAGACACATCTGGAAACACCATATATTTT. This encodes CASSPRADTSGNTIYF.

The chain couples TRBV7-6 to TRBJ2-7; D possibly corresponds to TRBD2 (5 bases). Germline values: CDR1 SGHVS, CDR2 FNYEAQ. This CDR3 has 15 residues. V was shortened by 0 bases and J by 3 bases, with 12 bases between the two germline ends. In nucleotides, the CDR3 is TGTGCCAGCAGCTTAGCTGCCGGGAACGTCTACGAGCAGTACTTC. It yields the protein CASSLAAGNVYEQYF.

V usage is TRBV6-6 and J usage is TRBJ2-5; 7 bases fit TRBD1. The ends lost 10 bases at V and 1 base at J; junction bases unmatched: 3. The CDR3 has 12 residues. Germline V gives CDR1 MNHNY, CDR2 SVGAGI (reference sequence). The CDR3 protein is CAIRTGQETQYF. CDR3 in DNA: TGTGCCATCCGGACAGGCCAAGAGACCCAGTACTTC.

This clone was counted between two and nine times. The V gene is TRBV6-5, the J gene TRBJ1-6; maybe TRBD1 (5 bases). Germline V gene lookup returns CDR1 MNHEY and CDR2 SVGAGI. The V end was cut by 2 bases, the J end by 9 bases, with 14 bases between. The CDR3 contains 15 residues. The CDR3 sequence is CASSYRPGRSSPLHF. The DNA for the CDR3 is TGTGCCAGCAGTTACAGGCCAGGGCGAAGTTCACCCCTCCACTTT.

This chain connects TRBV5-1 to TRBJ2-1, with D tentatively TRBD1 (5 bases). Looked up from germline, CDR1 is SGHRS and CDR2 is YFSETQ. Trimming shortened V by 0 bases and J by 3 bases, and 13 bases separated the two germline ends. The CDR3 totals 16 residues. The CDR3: CASSLGGGIGYNEQFF. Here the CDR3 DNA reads TGCGCCAGCAGCTTGGGGGGCGGAATTGGCTACAATGAGCAGTTCTTC.

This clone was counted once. CDR3 nucleotides: TGCGCCAGCAGTAGGGTTGGCGGGAGAATGGGTAGCGAGCAGTACTTC. Translation gives CASSRVGGRMGSEQYF. The chain has TRBV4-1 and TRBJ2-7; 7 positions agree with TRBD2. This CDR3 region has 16 residues. With 6 bases clipped from V and 6 bases from J, the junction kept 17 bases outside the gene matches. Per the germline V gene, CDR1 is MGHRA and CDR2 is YSYEKL.

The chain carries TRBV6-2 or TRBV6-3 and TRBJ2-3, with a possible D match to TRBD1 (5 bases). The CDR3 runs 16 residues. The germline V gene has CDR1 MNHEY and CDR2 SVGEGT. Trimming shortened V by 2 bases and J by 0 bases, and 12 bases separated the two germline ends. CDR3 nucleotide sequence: TGTGCCAGCAGTTACGGGCAGGGTCTTAGCACAGATACGCAGTATTTT. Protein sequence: CASSYGQGLSTDTQYF.

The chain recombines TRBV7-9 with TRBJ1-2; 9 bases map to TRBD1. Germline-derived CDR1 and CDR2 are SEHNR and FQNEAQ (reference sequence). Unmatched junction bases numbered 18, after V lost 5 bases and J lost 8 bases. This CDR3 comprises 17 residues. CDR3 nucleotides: TGTGCCAGCAGCACAGGCTTGGGTTTGGGACAGGGAGTAGGCTACACCTTC. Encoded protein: CASSTGLGLGQGVGYTF.

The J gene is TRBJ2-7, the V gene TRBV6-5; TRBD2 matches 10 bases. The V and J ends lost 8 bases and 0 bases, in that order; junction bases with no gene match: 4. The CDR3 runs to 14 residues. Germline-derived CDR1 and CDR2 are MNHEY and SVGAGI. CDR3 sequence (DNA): TGTGCCAGCGGAACTAGCGGGATCTCCTACGAGCAGTACTTC. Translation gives CASGTSGISYEQYF.

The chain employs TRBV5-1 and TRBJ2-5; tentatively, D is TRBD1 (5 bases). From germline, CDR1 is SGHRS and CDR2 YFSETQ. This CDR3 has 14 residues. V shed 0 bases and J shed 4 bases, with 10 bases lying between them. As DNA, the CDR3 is TGCGCCAGCAGCTTGGGTAAGGGGTCAGAGACCCAGTACTTC. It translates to CASSLGKGSETQYF.

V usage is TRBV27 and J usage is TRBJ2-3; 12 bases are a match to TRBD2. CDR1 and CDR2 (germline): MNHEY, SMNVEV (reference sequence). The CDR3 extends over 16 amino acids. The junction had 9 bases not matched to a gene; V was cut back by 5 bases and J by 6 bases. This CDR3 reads CASSTTSGGNRDTQYF. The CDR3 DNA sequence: TGTGCCAGCAGTACTACTAGCGGGGGGAACAGGGATACGCAGTATTTT.

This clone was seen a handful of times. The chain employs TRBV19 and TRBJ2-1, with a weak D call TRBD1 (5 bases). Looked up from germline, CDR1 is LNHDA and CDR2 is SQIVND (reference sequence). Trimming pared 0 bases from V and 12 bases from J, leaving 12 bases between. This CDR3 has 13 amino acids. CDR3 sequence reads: CASSIEGVSRQFF. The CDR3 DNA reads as TGTGCCAGTAGTATAGAAGGGGTCTCAAGGCAGTTCTTC.

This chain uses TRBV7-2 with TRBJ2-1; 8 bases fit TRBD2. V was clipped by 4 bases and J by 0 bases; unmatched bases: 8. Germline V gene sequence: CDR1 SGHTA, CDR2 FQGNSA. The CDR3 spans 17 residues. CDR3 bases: TGTGCCAGCAGCTCCCCCTTCCTAGCGGGCTCCTACAATGAGCAGTTCTTC. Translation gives CASSSPFLAGSYNEQFF.

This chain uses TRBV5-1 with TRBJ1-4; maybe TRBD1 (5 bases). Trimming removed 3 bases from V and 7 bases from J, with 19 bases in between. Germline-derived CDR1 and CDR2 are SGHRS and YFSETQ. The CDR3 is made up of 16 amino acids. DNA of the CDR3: TGCGCCAGCAGCTCAACTCAGGATCCCGGGGGTGAAAAACTGTTTTTT. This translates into CASSSTQDPGGEKLFF.

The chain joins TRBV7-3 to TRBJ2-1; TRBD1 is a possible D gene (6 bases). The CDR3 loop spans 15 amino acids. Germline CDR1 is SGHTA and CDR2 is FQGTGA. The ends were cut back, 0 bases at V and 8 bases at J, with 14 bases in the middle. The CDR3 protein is CASSLTPRGMDEQFF. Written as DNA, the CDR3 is TGTGCCAGCAGCTTAACGCCCAGGGGCATGGATGAGCAGTTCTTC.

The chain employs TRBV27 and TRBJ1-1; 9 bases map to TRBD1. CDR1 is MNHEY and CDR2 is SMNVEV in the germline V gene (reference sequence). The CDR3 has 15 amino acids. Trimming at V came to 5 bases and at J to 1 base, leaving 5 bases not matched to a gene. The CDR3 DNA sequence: TGTGCCAGCAGTCACAGACAGGGGGGGAACACTGAAGCTTTCTTT. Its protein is CASSHRQGGNTEAFF.